Listed here are 22 T cell receptor beta chains from one sample, sequenced in a study of blood T cell repertoires in COVID-19. Profiling relied on immunoSEQ multiplex PCR, and the TCRdb table lists in-frame clones only, not all of them. The sample lists about 230,000 clones; approximately 88% were seen once. Sequencing was carried out using peripheral blood. The receptors originated from a man aged 40-49 years with acute or convalescent COVID-19.

This clone was picked up a small number of times. CDR3 in DNA: TGTGCCAGCAGCCTAGCCCTACAGGGTCACCTCTATGGCTACACCTTC. Protein: CASSLALQGHLYGYTF. The chain uses TRBV5-4 and TRBJ1-2; TRBD1 might be the D (6 bases). Per the germline V gene, CDR1 is SGHNT and CDR2 is YYREEE (reference sequence). CDR3 length: 16 amino acids. V was pared by 4 bases and J by 4 bases, with 20 bases between.

This chain links TRBV28 with TRBJ1-1; a weak D match, TRBD1 (5 bases). Deletions cut 0 bases from V and 5 bases from J, with 25 bases between. This CDR3 region has 19 residues. Germline-derived CDR1 and CDR2 are MDHEN and SYDVKM. CDR3 amino acids: CASSLWPDLGRGGSTEAFF. CDR3 nucleotide sequence: TGTGCCAGCAGTTTATGGCCGGATCTCGGGAGGGGCGGAAGTACTGAAGCTTTCTTT.

The chain employs TRBV6-1 and TRBJ1-2; the D is unclear. The CDR3 extends over 13 amino acids. The V end lost 0 bases, the J end lost 8 bases, and 10 bases lay between the germline ends. Germline V lookup: CDR1 MNHNS, CDR2 SASEGT. The CDR3 spells CASSEAELLGYTF. The DNA of the CDR3 is TGTGCCAGCAGTGAAGCGGAGCTCTTGGGCTACACCTTC.

The chain links TRBV10-3 to TRBJ2-3; weak D call: TRBD2 (5 bases). Germline CDR1 ENHRY, CDR2 SYGVKD. The V end was cut by 4 bases, the J end by 2 bases, with 10 bases between. The CDR3 spans 14 residues. CDR3 coding DNA: TGTGCCATCAGTGGAGGCGGGTACACAGATACGCAGTATTTT. It translates to CAISGGGYTDTQYF.

The genes are TRBV6-1 and TRBJ2-4; a weak D match, TRBD1 (6 bases). The CDR3 has 14 amino acids. CDR1 and CDR2 from the germline V gene are MNHNS and SASEGT. Between the trimmed V and J ends, which lost 2 bases and 9 bases, there was a span of 14 bases. This CDR3 reads CASSEPSLGGIQYF. The CDR3 region has the DNA TGTGCCAGCAGTGAACCCTCATTAGGGGGCATTCAGTACTTC.

The chain recombines TRBV4-2 with TRBJ2-3; 7 bases are a match to TRBD1. V was clipped by 4 bases and J by 0 bases; unmatched bases: 4. CDR1 and CDR2 from the germline V gene are LGHNA and YNFKEQ. The CDR3 consists of 15 residues. The CDR3 nucleotides read TGTGCCAGCAGCCCGGGACAGATGAGCACAGATACGCAGTATTTT. It encodes CASSPGQMSTDTQYF.

This clone occurred once. The chain is built from TRBV7-2 and TRBJ1-2; TRBD1 matches 7 bases. Unmatched junction bases numbered 6, after V lost 1 base and J lost 4 bases. CDR3 size: 15 residues. Germline values: CDR1 SGHTA, CDR2 FQGNSA. In nucleotides, the CDR3 is TGTGCCAGCAGCTTAGAGCCCCAGGGGGGCTATGGCTACACCTTC. Amino acid sequence: CASSLEPQGGYGYTF.

The chain couples TRBV4-1 to TRBJ2-3; 9 bases line up with TRBD1. This CDR3 is built from 16 residues. The germline V gene encodes CDR1 MGHRA and CDR2 YSYEKL. The trim removed 1 base at V and 2 bases at J, leaving 4 bases unmatched. DNA of the CDR3: TGCGCCAGCAGCCAAGCCGGACAGGGGCCCACAGATACGCAGTATTTT. As protein: CASSQAGQGPTDTQYF.

The chain combines TRBV4-1 with TRBJ2-7; 7 nucleotides align to TRBD2. V lost 0 bases, J lost 2 bases, and 16 bases stayed unmatched. Germline V gene lookup returns CDR1 MGHRA and CDR2 YSYEKL. The CDR3 extends over 19 amino acids. The CDR3 protein is CASSQDRRREGRLAYEQYF. CDR3 nucleotides: TGCGCCAGCAGCCAAGATAGGCGCAGGGAGGGACGTCTCGCCTACGAGCAGTACTTC.

The rearrangement links TRBV7-2 to TRBJ1-6; weak D call: TRBD1 (5 bases). CDR1 is SGHTA, CDR2 FQGNSA, per germline. The CDR3 spans 19 residues. V dropped 5 bases and J dropped 0 bases, with 20 bases sitting between them. The CDR3: CASSDSGTDSSSYNSPLHF. The CDR3 DNA follows: TGTGCCAGCAGCGATAGCGGGACCGACAGCAGCTCCTATAATTCACCCCTCCACTTT.

The chain uses TRBV27 and TRBJ2-7, with 8 bases that match TRBD2. Losses at the gene ends were 10 bases for V and 1 base for J; bases not matched to a gene: 6. CDR1 and CDR2 from the germline V gene are MNHEY and SMNVEV (reference sequence). The CDR3 is 13 residues long. CDR3 region: CATGLAGSYEQYF. CDR3 DNA sequence: TGTGCCACCGGACTAGCCGGGTCCTACGAGCAGTACTTC.

V gene TRBV7-9 combines with J gene TRBJ1-2, with D possibly being TRBD1 (6 bases). Germline lookup yields CDR1 SEHNR and CDR2 FQNEAQ (reference sequence). The CDR3 loop spans 13 amino acids. V gave up 5 bases and J gave up 4 bases, with 11 bases separating them. The CDR3 nucleotides read TGTGCCAGCAGCGTTGACAGGATCTATGGCTACACCTTC. This translates into CASSVDRIYGYTF.

In this sample, this clone turned up a few times. The chain recombines TRBV5-4 with TRBJ2-1, with TRBD2 identical over 13 bases. The CDR3 totals 16 residues. Germline trimming cut 3 bases from V and 12 bases from J; bases unmatched to any gene: 12. The germline V gene encodes CDR1 SGHNT and CDR2 YYREEE (reference sequence). For the CDR3, the DNA is TGTGCCAGCAGCTCCCGGACTAGCGGGGGCTCGGTGGGGCAGTTCTTC. It codes for CASSSRTSGGSVGQFF.

J is TRBJ1-5 and V is TRBV6-6; D remains unclear. The CDR3 totals 15 residues. Trimming took off 0 bases at V and 0 bases at J, with 6 bases between the two ends. Germline V gives CDR1 MNHNY, CDR2 SVGAGI (reference sequence). The CDR3 sequence: CASSYSRDSNQPQHF. As DNA, the CDR3 is TGTGCCAGCAGTTACTCTCGGGATAGCAATCAGCCCCAGCATTTT.

This chain connects TRBV9 to TRBJ2-7; 10 bases agree with TRBD1. The CDR3 has 16 amino acids. Trimming removed 0 bases from V and 3 bases from J; junction bases left unmatched: 6. Germline V gene data show CDR1 as SGDLS and CDR2 as YYNGEE. In DNA form, the CDR3 reads TGTGCCAGCAGCGTAGGCGGACAGGGGGTTATCTACGAGCAGTACTTC. Protein product: CASSVGGQGVIYEQYF.

The chain combines TRBV25-1 with TRBJ1-4; a weak D match, TRBD1 (6 bases). The CDR3 is made up of 15 amino acids. Trimming took off 6 bases at V and 7 bases at J, with 18 bases between the two ends. The V gene's germline CDR1 is MGHDK and CDR2 SYGVNS. DNA for the CDR3: TGTGCCAGCAGCCAGGCAGGGGTAGGAGGTGAAAAACTGTTTTTT. Translated: CASSQAGVGGEKLFF.

The chain combines TRBV2 with TRBJ2-7; 15 bases line up with TRBD2. V shed 6 bases and J 6 bases; nucleotides not matched to a gene: 0. Germline V gives CDR1 SNHLY, CDR2 FYNNEI. There are 13 residues in the CDR3. The CDR3 nucleotides read TGTGCCAGCAGGGGACTAGCGGGAGGCGAGCAGTACTTC. Translated: CASRGLAGGEQYF.

V usage is TRBV18 and J usage is TRBJ2-1; D might be TRBD1 (6 bases). The CDR3 consists of 14 residues. Germline values: CDR1 KGHSH, CDR2 LQKENI. Trimming took 6 bases from V and 2 from J, leaving 11 bases between them. CDR3 loop: CASSMGDTYNEQFF. The CDR3 region has the DNA TGTGCCAGCTCTATGGGGGACACCTACAATGAGCAGTTCTTC.

CDR3 amino acids: CASSQRQPTDTQYF. Written as DNA, the CDR3 is TGCGCCAGCAGTCAACGACAGCCCACAGATACGCAGTATTTT. This chain uses TRBV5-1 with TRBJ2-3; maybe TRBD1 (5 bases). Germline V lookup: CDR1 SGHRS, CDR2 YFSETQ. V lost 5 bases and J 2 bases, leaving 12 bases between the germline ends. The length of the CDR3 is 14 residues. Complete variable domain (other parts from reference TRBV5-1 and TRBJ2-3): KAGVTQTPRYLIKTRGQQVTLSCSPISGHRSVSWYQQTPGQGLQFLFEYFSETQRNKGNFPGRFSGRQFSNSRSEMNVSTLELGDSALYLCASSQRQPTDTQYFGPGTRLTVL.

The chain has TRBV12-3 or TRBV12-4 and TRBJ1-1, with D unresolved. V was shortened by 11 bases and J by 0 bases, with 13 bases between the two germline ends. This CDR3 has 13 amino acids. CDR3: CASRSTLNTEAFF. CDR3 nucleotides: TGTGCCTCAAGGAGCACCTTGAACACTGAAGCTTTCTTT.

The rearrangement joins TRBV29-1 to TRBJ1-2, with a tentative D call TRBD1 (6 bases). Germline loops: CDR1 SQVTM, CDR2 ANQGSEA. Trimming took 0 bases from V and 0 from J, leaving 11 bases between them. CDR3 length: 15 amino acids. The CDR3 sequence: CSVEEQGRANYGYTF. In DNA, the CDR3 is TGCAGCGTTGAAGAACAGGGTCGAGCTAACTATGGCTACACCTTC.

The chain has TRBV19 and TRBJ2-3; the match to TRBD1 covers 8 bases. The ends lost 8 bases at V and 5 bases at J; junction bases unmatched: 6. The germline V gene encodes CDR1 LNHDA and CDR2 SQIVND (reference sequence). This CDR3 is built from 13 residues. Written as DNA, the CDR3 is TGTGCCAGTGGTGGACAGGGTTTAGATACGCAGTATTTT. It yields the protein CASGGQGLDTQYF.